The 10 T cell receptor beta chains listed next were all sequenced from one sample in a study of shared clonotypes between healthy human individuals. The assay was immunoSEQ multiplex PCR, and TCRdb's table has in-frame clones only and misses some. The table shows around 450,000 clones, with roughly three quarters occurring only once. The sample comprised PBMCs. These receptors were obtained from a woman aged 40 to 55 in good health. Some clones in this sample may be carry-over from other donors' samples.

The chain joins TRBV5-4 to TRBJ2-5; 8 bases agree with TRBD1. After removal of 4 bases from V and 2 bases from J, the junction contained 13 bases not matched to a gene. Germline CDR1 SGHNT, CDR2 YYREEE (reference sequence). This CDR3 has 17 amino acids. CDR3 in DNA: TGTGCCAGCAGCACCACCCGGGACAGGATTCAACAAGAGACCCAGTACTTC. Residues: CASSTTRDRIQQETQYF.

The chain combines TRBV5-1 with TRBJ2-5, with D perhaps matching TRBD2 (6 bases). V lost 2 bases to trimming and J lost 4 bases, with 15 bases between them. Germline V gene lookup returns CDR1 SGHRS and CDR2 YFSETQ. This CDR3 has 15 residues. In nucleotides, the CDR3 is TGCGCCAGCAGCTTTGAACCTAGCGAACGAGAGACCCAGTACTTC. It translates to CASSFEPSERETQYF.

The chain has TRBV10-3 and TRBJ2-2; D is unclear. V gave up 3 bases and J gave up 4 bases, with 9 bases separating them. CDR3 length: 14 residues. The V gene's germline CDR1 is ENHRY and CDR2 SYGVKD. CDR3 loop: CAISELKSTGELFF. CDR3 coding DNA: TGTGCCATCAGTGAACTGAAGAGCACCGGGGAGCTGTTTTTT.

The V and J genes are TRBV5-1 and TRBJ2-1, with 10 bases that match TRBD1. The germline CDR1 and CDR2 sequences are SGHRS and YFSETQ. V was clipped by 4 bases and J by 7 bases; unmatched bases: 11. The CDR3 loop spans 16 amino acids. The CDR3 DNA reads as TGCGCCAGCAGCGCGGGGACAGGGGAATGGGTGAATGAGCAGTTCTTC. It codes for CASSAGTGEWVNEQFF.

The rearrangement joins TRBV27 to TRBJ2-1; 10 bases agree with TRBD1. V lost 4 bases, J lost 9 bases, and 15 bases stayed unmatched. The CDR3 runs to 17 residues. Germline V lookup: CDR1 MNHEY, CDR2 SMNVEV (reference sequence). This CDR3 is CASSSNRGQGIFGEQFF. The CDR3 nucleotides are TGTGCCAGCAGTTCCAACAGGGGACAGGGGATATTTGGTGAGCAGTTCTTC.

This clone is a singleton in its sample. The chain couples TRBV5-1 to TRBJ2-3; perhaps D is TRBD1 or TRBD2 (6 bases each). Germline assignment: CDR1 SGHRS and CDR2 YFSETQ. The CDR3 has 15 residues. V was shortened by 0 bases and J by 3 bases, with 11 bases between the two germline ends. CDR3 coding DNA: TGCGCCAGCAGCTTGGAGGGGGGCTGGACAGATACGCAGTATTTT. Residues: CASSLEGGWTDTQYF.

The chain recombines TRBV5-1 with TRBJ2-1, with D perhaps matching TRBD1 or TRBD2 (5 bases each). CDR3 length: 14 amino acids. Germline V gene sequence: CDR1 SGHRS, CDR2 YFSETQ. Trimming pared 0 bases from V and 9 bases from J, leaving 13 bases between. CDR3 DNA sequence: TGCGCCAGCAGCTTGGAGGGCAGGGACGGTGAGCAGTTCTTC. Translated: CASSLEGRDGEQFF. Looking up the rest from reference TRBV5-1 and TRBJ2-1 gives the full variable domain: KAGVTQTPRYLIKTRGQQVTLSCSPISGHRSVSWYQQTPGQGLQFLFEYFSETQRNKGNFPGRFSGRQFSNSRSEMNVSTLELGDSALYLCASSLEGRDGEQFFGPGTRLTVL.

The V call is TRBV30, the J call TRBJ2-7; D unresolved. V lost 2 bases, J lost 6 bases, and 17 bases lay in between. CDR1 and CDR2 from the germline V gene are GTSNPN and SVGIG (reference sequence). CDR3 length equals 14 residues. The CDR3 DNA reads TGTGCCTGGAGTCCGCCGTTCACGTTCCGCGAGCAGTACTTC. Translated: CAWSPPFTFREQYF.

This clone came up once. The chain links TRBV5-6 to TRBJ2-5, with D perhaps given as TRBD1 or TRBD2 (5 bases each). Per germline, CDR1 SGHDT and CDR2 YYEEEE. This CDR3 is 16 amino acids long. V lost 3 bases and J lost 5, with 20 bases in between. In DNA, the CDR3 is TGTGCCAGCAGCTCATACGGGGTGACGGGGCCTGAGACCCAGTACTTC. Translation gives CASSSYGVTGPETQYF. Full variable domain (missing parts from reference TRBV5-6 and TRBJ2-5): DAGVTQSPTHLIKTRGQQVTLRCSPKSGHDTVSWYQQALGQGPQFIFQYYEEEERQRGNFPDRFSGHQFPNYSSELNVNALLLGDSALYLCASSSYGVTGPETQYFGPGTRLLVL.

This rearrangement joins TRBV7-3 to TRBJ1-1, with D hard to call. Germline assignment: CDR1 SGHTA and CDR2 FQGTGA. V was trimmed by 5 bases and J by 5 bases, leaving 15 bases between them. CDR3 size: 14 residues. The CDR3 sequence: CASSPTRGGTEAFF. Here the CDR3 DNA reads TGTGCCAGCAGCCCAACACGGGGTGGAACTGAAGCTTTCTTT.